This TCR beta chain comes out of a study of blood T cell repertoires in COVID-19. About the research overall: The United States, Italy and Spain supplied acute and convalescent COVID-19 samples. T cells, B-cell-depleted T cells, or PBMCs provided the cDNA or gDNA that served as material.

Authors' processing steps: Reference gene primers were amplified, and this amplification served to estimate nucleated cell counts. Here immunoSEQ multiplex PCR was the method, and the copy in TCRdb shows in-frame clones only, minus some. The V and J calls and clone size come from that table; D and trimming were worked out from the DNA. The repertoire holds 70,000 to 95,000 clones, with about 82% as singletons. Input material: peripheral blood. This sequence was found in a woman in her sixties or seventies with acute or convalescent COVID-19.

CDR3 residues: CASSREGGYQPQHF. The CDR3 bases are TGTGCCAGTAGTAGGGAAGGGGGCTATCAGCCCCAGCATTTT. The rearrangement joins TRBV19 to TRBJ1-5; 7 nucleotides agree with TRBD1. This CDR3 is built from 14 residues. Per germline, CDR1 LNHDA and CDR2 SQIVND (reference sequence). J was trimmed by 5 bases and V by 4 bases; bases with no gene match: 5.